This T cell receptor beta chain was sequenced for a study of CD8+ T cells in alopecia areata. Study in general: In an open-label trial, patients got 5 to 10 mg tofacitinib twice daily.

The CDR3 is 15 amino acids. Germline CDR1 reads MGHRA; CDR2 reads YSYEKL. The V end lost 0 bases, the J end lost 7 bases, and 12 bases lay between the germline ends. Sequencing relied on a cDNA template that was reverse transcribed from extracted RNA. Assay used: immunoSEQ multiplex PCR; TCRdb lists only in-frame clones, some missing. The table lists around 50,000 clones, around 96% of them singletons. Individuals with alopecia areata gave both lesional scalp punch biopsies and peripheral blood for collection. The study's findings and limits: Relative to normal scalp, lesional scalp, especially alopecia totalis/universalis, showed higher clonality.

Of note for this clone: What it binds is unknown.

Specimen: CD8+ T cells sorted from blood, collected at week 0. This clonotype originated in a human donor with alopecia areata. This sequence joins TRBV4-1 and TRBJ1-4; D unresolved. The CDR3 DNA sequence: TGCGCCAGCAGCCAAGAAGCCCTTCGAGGTGAAAAACTGTTTTTT. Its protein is CASSQEALRGEKLFF.